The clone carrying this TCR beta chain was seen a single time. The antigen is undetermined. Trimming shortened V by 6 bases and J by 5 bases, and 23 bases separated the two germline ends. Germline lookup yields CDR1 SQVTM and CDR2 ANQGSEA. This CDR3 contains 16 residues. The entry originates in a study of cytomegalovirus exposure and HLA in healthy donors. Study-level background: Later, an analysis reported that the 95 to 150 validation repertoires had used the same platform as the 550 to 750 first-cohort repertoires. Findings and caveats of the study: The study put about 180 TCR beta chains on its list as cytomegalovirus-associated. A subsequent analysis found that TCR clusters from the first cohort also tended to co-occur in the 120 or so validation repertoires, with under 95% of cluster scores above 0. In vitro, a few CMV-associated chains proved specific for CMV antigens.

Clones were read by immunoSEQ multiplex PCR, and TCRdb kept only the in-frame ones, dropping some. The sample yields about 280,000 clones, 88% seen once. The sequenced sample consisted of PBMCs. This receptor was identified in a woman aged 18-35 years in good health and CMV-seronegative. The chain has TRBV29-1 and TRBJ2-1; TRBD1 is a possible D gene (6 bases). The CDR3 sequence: CSVDTPRDTYHNEQFF. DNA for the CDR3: TGCAGCGTGGACACTCCCCGGGACACCTACCACAATGAGCAGTTCTTC.